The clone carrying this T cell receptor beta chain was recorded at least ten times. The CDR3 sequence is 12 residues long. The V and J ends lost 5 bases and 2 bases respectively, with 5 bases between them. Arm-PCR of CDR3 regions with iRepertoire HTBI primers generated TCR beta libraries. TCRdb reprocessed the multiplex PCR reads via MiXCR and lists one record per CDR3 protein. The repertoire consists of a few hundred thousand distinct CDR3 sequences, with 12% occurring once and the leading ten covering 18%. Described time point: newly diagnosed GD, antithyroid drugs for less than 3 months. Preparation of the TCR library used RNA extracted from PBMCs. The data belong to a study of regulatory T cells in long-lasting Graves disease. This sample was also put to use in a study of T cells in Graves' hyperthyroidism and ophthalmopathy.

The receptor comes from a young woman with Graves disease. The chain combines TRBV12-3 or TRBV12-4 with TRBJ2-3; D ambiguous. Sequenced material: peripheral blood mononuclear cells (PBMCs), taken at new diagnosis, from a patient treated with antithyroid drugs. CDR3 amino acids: CASSTLTDTQYF. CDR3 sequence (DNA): TGTGCCAGCAGTACCCTCACAGATACGCAGTATTTT.